Listed below are T cell receptor beta chains from one sample, sequenced in a study of T cell repertoires in cytomegalovirus infection. From the reads, TCRdb called clonotypes with MiXCR, one entry per CDR3 protein. The sample has about 150,000 distinct CDR3 sequences; 20% to 30% are singletons. The material sequenced was PBMCs. The receptors originated from a human donor in good health (CMV status not recorded). Some clones in this sample may be carry-over from other donors' samples. The CDR3 runs from the conserved cysteine through the conserved F or W. Each record gives: CDR3 length, clone size, D gene, V gene, J gene, CDR3 DNA, CDR3 protein. A D gene is named only where the DNA matches it firmly. The size of a clone is reported for some rows only, either as once, few or many, or as a class for expanded clones.

>14|NA|NA|TRBV20-1|TRBJ1-2
TGCAGTGCTGAGAGGCATCAGGGGACTGTTGGCTACACCTTC
CSAERHQGTVGYTF
>13|NA|TRBD1|TRBV18|TRBJ2-5
TGTGCCAGCTCACCACAACAGGGGGAGACCCAGTACTTC
CASSPQQGETQYF
>15|NA|TRBD2|TRBV7-2|TRBJ2-3
TGTGCCAGCAGCTTAATCGGGAGGGGGTCCGATACGCAGTATTTT
CASSLIGRGSDTQYF
>16|few|NA|TRBV6-5|TRBJ2-2
TGTGCCAGCAGTTCGCCGAGGGGACGAGCCACCGGGGAGCTGTTTTTT
CASSSPRGRATGELFF
>15|NA|TRBD1|TRBV19|TRBJ1-5
TGTGCCAGTAGTGTCGGACAGGGAAAGGCTCAGCCCCAGCATTTT
CASSVGQGKAQPQHF
>13|many|NA|TRBV7-8|TRBJ2-5
TGTGCCAGCAGCTTTGAGGCCTGGGAGACCCAGTACTTC
CASSFEAWETQYF
>15|NA|NA|TRBV15|TRBJ2-1
TGTGCCACCAGCAGAGACGAGAGCTCCTACAATGAGCAGTTCTTC
CATSRDESSYNEQFF
>15|NA|NA|TRBV6-2/TRBV6-3|TRBJ1-1
TGTGCCAGCAGTCTCTCCAGACGGCCGAACACTGAAGCTTTCTTT
CASSLSRRPNTEAFF
>14|few|NA|TRBV6-6|TRBJ2-7
TGTGCCAGCAGTTACAAGGACAGTTCCTACGAGCAGTACTTC
CASSYKDSSYEQYF
>13|few|TRBD2|TRBV20-1|TRBJ2-1
TGCAGTGCCCGGGCGGGAGGAAGGAATGAGCAGTTCTTC
CSARAGGRNEQFF
>17|few|NA|TRBV12-3/TRBV12-4|TRBJ1-1
TGTGCCAGCAGTTTAGCTCCTCAGGGCCCGCTCGACACTGAAGCTTTCTTT
CASSLAPQGPLDTEAFF
>14|NA|TRBD2|TRBV6-2/TRBV6-3|TRBJ2-3
TGTGCCAGCAGTCAAGGACTAGCGGGGGATACGCAGTATTTT
CASSQGLAGDTQYF
>15|NA|TRBD2|TRBV5-1|TRBJ2-1
TGCGCCAGCACCCTCGGGTTAGCGGGGGGCAATGAGCAGTTCTTC
CASTLGLAGGNEQFF